Described below is a single T cell receptor beta chain sequence and its context. Its antigen is undetermined. Data came from immunoSEQ multiplex PCR; TCRdb stores just in-frame clones and leaves some out. The repertoire holds about 88,000 clones, with 72% as singletons. In chemo-refractory metastatic non-small-cell lung cancer, patients got ipilimumab CTLA-4 blockade together with focal radiation. CDR1 is MDHEN, CDR2 SYDVKM, per germline. CDR3 length: 16 residues. Losses at the gene ends were 2 bases for V and 5 bases for J; bases not matched to a gene: 6. This record comes from a study of radiotherapy plus CTLA-4 blockade in lung cancer. Study-level background: Patients showed objective responses in about 20% of cases and disease control in under 35%.

Study observations and caveats: There was expansion of tumor-derived TCR clones in blood after radiotherapy plus ipilimumab. Together with interferon-beta, which increased in serum after radiation, early dynamic changes in blood T cell clones were reportedly the best predictors of response.

This clonotype was sampled from a human donor with non-small cell lung cancer that progressed on radiotherapy plus ipilimumab. The material sequenced was peripheral blood, taken from a patient treated with radiotherapy plus ipilimumab. J is TRBJ2-1 and V is TRBV28; 10 nucleotides line up with TRBD2. In nucleotides, the CDR3 is TGTGCCAGCAGTTTACTGGGGACTAGCGAGCACAATGAGCAGTTCTTC. Translated, it gives CASSLLGTSEHNEQFF.